The rows below give T cell receptor beta chains drawn from one sample of a study of vaccination effects on CD4 cells after COVID-19. Their antigens remain unidentified. Here immunoSEQ multiplex PCR was the method, and the copy in TCRdb shows in-frame clones only, minus some. This table has 26,000 or so clones, approximately 78% appearing once. The sequenced sample was CD4+ T cells from PBMCs cultured with HCoV-NL63 spike peptides, obtained before COVID-19 vaccination. These receptor sequences come from a human donor who had a prior SARS-CoV-2 infection. CDR3s include the opening cysteine and the closing phenylalanine or tryptophan. The order of the fields is D gene, J gene, clone size, V gene, CDR3 DNA, CDR3 protein. A D gene is named only where the DNA matches it firmly. Size is omitted from some rows. Given values are once, few, many or a class for expanded clones.

d_gene: TRBD1; j_gene: TRBJ1-3; abundance: NA; v_gene: TRBV6-6; CDR3nt: TGTGCCAGCAGTCGGGTGGACAGGGGCGTCTCTGGAAACACCATATATTTT; CDR3aa: CASSRVDRGVSGNTIYF
d_gene: NA; j_gene: TRBJ2-7; abundance: NA; v_gene: TRBV7-9; CDR3nt: TGTGCCAGCAGCTTGCAGATACTGGACGAGCAGTACTTC; CDR3aa: CASSLQILDEQYF
d_gene: TRBD2; j_gene: TRBJ2-3; abundance: NA; v_gene: TRBV11-3; CDR3nt: TGTGCCAGCAGCTTTAGCGGGAGCACAGATACGCAGTATTTT; CDR3aa: CASSFSGSTDTQYF
d_gene: NA; j_gene: TRBJ1-1; abundance: few; v_gene: TRBV9; CDR3nt: TGTGCCAGCAGCGTAGGGGGACAAGAGAACACTGAAGCTTTCTTT; CDR3aa: CASSVGGQENTEAFF
d_gene: TRBD2; j_gene: TRBJ2-1; abundance: NA; v_gene: TRBV2; CDR3nt: TGTGCCAGCAGTTACGACAGACTAGCGATTCACAATGAGCAGTTCTTC; CDR3aa: CASSYDRLAIHNEQFF
d_gene: TRBD1; j_gene: TRBJ1-6; abundance: NA; v_gene: TRBV28; CDR3nt: TGTGCCAGCAGTTACATACGTCCCGGGACAGGGTTTGGGCTCTTTTCACCCCTCCACTTT; CDR3aa: CASSYIRPGTGFGLFSPLHF
d_gene: NA; j_gene: TRBJ1-2; abundance: NA; v_gene: TRBV6-2/TRBV6-3; CDR3nt: TGTGCCAGCAGTTACCTAGGGGCGATCCTCGAGGACTATGGCTACACCTTC; CDR3aa: CASSYLGAILEDYGYTF
d_gene: NA; j_gene: TRBJ2-7; abundance: NA; v_gene: TRBV12-3/TRBV12-4; CDR3nt: TGTGCCAGCAGTTTAATACACGACGAGCAGTACTTC; CDR3aa: CASSLIHDEQYF
d_gene: TRBD2; j_gene: TRBJ2-3; abundance: NA; v_gene: TRBV5-3; CDR3nt: TGTGCCAGAAGCCTAGGACTAGTTGGGGATACGCAGTATTTT; CDR3aa: CARSLGLVGDTQYF
d_gene: NA; j_gene: TRBJ1-1; abundance: NA; v_gene: TRBV15; CDR3nt: TGTGCCACCAGAGAAACATGGCGGACTGAAGCTTTCTTT; CDR3aa: CATRETWRTEAFF
d_gene: TRBD2; j_gene: TRBJ2-1; abundance: NA; v_gene: TRBV12-5; CDR3nt: TGTGCTAGTGGTTTGGTACTGGGACACGGGACTAGCGGGATCTATGAGCAGTTCTTC; CDR3aa: CASGLVLGHGTSGIYEQFF
d_gene: NA; j_gene: TRBJ1-3; abundance: NA; v_gene: TRBV6-5; CDR3nt: TGTGCCAGCAGGGCCGGGACACCCTCTGGAAACACCATATATTTT; CDR3aa: CASRAGTPSGNTIYF
d_gene: NA; j_gene: TRBJ2-7; abundance: NA; v_gene: TRBV6-5; CDR3nt: TGTGCCAGCAGTTACTCGACCGGACAGTCCTACGAGCAGTACTTC; CDR3aa: CASSYSTGQSYEQYF
d_gene: NA; j_gene: TRBJ2-7; abundance: NA; v_gene: TRBV5-6; CDR3nt: TGTGCCAGCAGCTTAGGCAGGCGCGTCTACGAGCAGTACTTC; CDR3aa: CASSLGRRVYEQYF
d_gene: NA; j_gene: TRBJ2-3; abundance: few; v_gene: TRBV6-5; CDR3nt: TGTGCCAGCAGTTCCCGTCAGGGTACAGATACGCAGTATTTT; CDR3aa: CASSSRQGTDTQYF
d_gene: NA; j_gene: TRBJ1-6; abundance: NA; v_gene: TRBV18; CDR3nt: TGTGCCAGCTCACCTTCAGGGAAGGATTCACCCCTCCACTTT; CDR3aa: CASSPSGKDSPLHF
d_gene: NA; j_gene: TRBJ2-1; abundance: NA; v_gene: TRBV6-5; CDR3nt: TGTGCCAGCACCCGGGACTTACCATACAATGAGCAGTTCTTC; CDR3aa: CASTRDLPYNEQFF
d_gene: TRBD2; j_gene: TRBJ2-1; abundance: NA; v_gene: TRBV5-1; CDR3nt: TGCGCCAGCAGCTCTACTAGCGGGGTGAATGAGCAGTTCTTC; CDR3aa: CASSSTSGVNEQFF
d_gene: NA; j_gene: TRBJ2-1; abundance: NA; v_gene: TRBV7-9; CDR3nt: TGTGCCAGCAGTTCCATTTTGTCCTACAATGAGCAGTTCTTC; CDR3aa: CASSSILSYNEQFF
d_gene: NA; j_gene: TRBJ1-1; abundance: few; v_gene: TRBV5-1; CDR3nt: TGCGCCAGCAGCTTGGCCACGAGTAACACTGAAGCTTTCTTT; CDR3aa: CASSLATSNTEAFF
d_gene: NA; j_gene: TRBJ1-2; abundance: few; v_gene: TRBV2; CDR3nt: TGTGCCATCTTCACCAGTCGAGGCTATGGCTACACCTTC; CDR3aa: CAIFTSRGYGYTF
d_gene: TRBD1; j_gene: TRBJ2-3; abundance: NA; v_gene: TRBV28; CDR3nt: TGTGCCAGCAGGACAGGGGAGGTCACAGATACGCAGTATTTT; CDR3aa: CASRTGEVTDTQYF
d_gene: TRBD1; j_gene: TRBJ1-1; abundance: NA; v_gene: TRBV5-1; CDR3nt: TGCGCCAGCAGCTTTTATGACAGGGCCAGGCCGAGCACTGAAGCTTTCTTT; CDR3aa: CASSFYDRARPSTEAFF
d_gene: NA; j_gene: TRBJ2-5; abundance: once; v_gene: TRBV5-1; CDR3nt: TGCGCCAGCAGCTTGTCTCCGGCTCAAGAGACCCAGTACTTC; CDR3aa: CASSLSPAQETQYF
d_gene: NA; j_gene: TRBJ1-2; abundance: few; v_gene: TRBV29-1; CDR3nt: TGCAGCGCGCGAGAACAGGCGAACTATGGCTACACCTTC; CDR3aa: CSAREQANYGYTF
d_gene: TRBD2; j_gene: TRBJ2-3; abundance: NA; v_gene: TRBV7-2; CDR3nt: TGTGCCCTAGCGGCTAGCGGTGGTGATACGCAGTATTTT; CDR3aa: CALAASGGDTQYF
d_gene: NA; j_gene: TRBJ2-1; abundance: NA; v_gene: TRBV4-1; CDR3nt: TGCGCCAGCAGCCAAGAAGGTCCTAAGGAGCAGTTCTTC; CDR3aa: CASSQEGPKEQFF
d_gene: NA; j_gene: TRBJ2-6; abundance: NA; v_gene: TRBV6-5; CDR3nt: TGTGCCAGCAGTTACTCTCTCTCTGGGGCCAACGTCCTGACTTTC; CDR3aa: CASSYSLSGANVLTF
d_gene: NA; j_gene: TRBJ2-7; abundance: NA; v_gene: TRBV4-2; CDR3nt: TGTGCCAGCAGCTTTATGACCGGGACTGGGAGCTCCTACGAGCAGTACTTC; CDR3aa: CASSFMTGTGSSYEQYF
d_gene: TRBD2; j_gene: TRBJ2-3; abundance: NA; v_gene: TRBV7-2; CDR3nt: TGTGCCAGCAGCGAGCTGGGACTAGCGAGTAGCACAGATACGCAGTATTTT; CDR3aa: CASSELGLASSTDTQYF
d_gene: TRBD2; j_gene: TRBJ2-5; abundance: NA; v_gene: TRBV5-1; CDR3nt: TGCGCCAGCAGCCGGGGACTAGCGGGAGTGATCGAGACCCAGTACTTC; CDR3aa: CASSRGLAGVIETQYF
d_gene: TRBD2; j_gene: TRBJ2-1; abundance: NA; v_gene: TRBV5-5; CDR3nt: TGTGCCAGCAGCGCGGGGGGGGGTGGTAGAACTTACAATGAGCAGTTCTTC; CDR3aa: CASSAGGGGRTYNEQFF
d_gene: TRBD1; j_gene: TRBJ1-4; abundance: NA; v_gene: TRBV4-3; CDR3nt: TGCGCCAGCAGCCAAGATTGGACAGGCGGAAATGAAAAACTGTTTTTT; CDR3aa: CASSQDWTGGNEKLFF
d_gene: NA; j_gene: TRBJ1-4; abundance: NA; v_gene: TRBV7-8; CDR3nt: TGTGCCAGCAGCTTAGCCGTTCGACAGGCAGCCTTCACTAATGAAAAACTGTTTTTT; CDR3aa: CASSLAVRQAAFTNEKLFF
d_gene: NA; j_gene: TRBJ1-2; abundance: NA; v_gene: TRBV5-4; CDR3nt: TGTGCCAGCAGCTCTCCCCGGGACTCAAGCTATGGCTACACCTTC; CDR3aa: CASSSPRDSSYGYTF
d_gene: NA; j_gene: TRBJ2-3; abundance: NA; v_gene: TRBV4-2; CDR3nt: TGTGCCAGCAGCCAAAATACCGGGGCGGCCGCAGATACGCAGTATTTT; CDR3aa: CASSQNTGAAADTQYF
d_gene: NA; j_gene: TRBJ2-5; abundance: NA; v_gene: TRBV30; CDR3nt: TGTGCCTGGAGTGTACGGTCCGGCCTAGCGTTCGGGACCCAGTACTTC; CDR3aa: CAWSVRSGLAFGTQYF
d_gene: TRBD2; j_gene: TRBJ2-1; abundance: NA; v_gene: TRBV18; CDR3nt: TGTGCCAGCTCACCACGCCAGGTACGGGGGGTAACCAATGTAACCTCCCCATACAATGAGCAGTTCTTC; CDR3aa: CASSPRQVRGVTNVTSPYNEQFF
d_gene: TRBD2; j_gene: TRBJ2-3; abundance: NA; v_gene: TRBV5-1; CDR3nt: TGCGCCAGCAGCTTGGCGGGGGGAGGGCCAGATACGCAGTATTTT; CDR3aa: CASSLAGGGPDTQYF
d_gene: NA; j_gene: TRBJ2-3; abundance: NA; v_gene: TRBV11-3; CDR3nt: TGTGCCAGCAGCTTAGGGCCTGAAAGCACAGATACGCAGTATTTT; CDR3aa: CASSLGPESTDTQYF
d_gene: NA; j_gene: TRBJ2-7; abundance: NA; v_gene: TRBV27; CDR3nt: TGTGCCAGCAGTTTAGGCCCTGACCCAGGATCCGGCTACGAGCAGTACTTC; CDR3aa: CASSLGPDPGSGYEQYF
d_gene: TRBD2; j_gene: TRBJ2-7; abundance: once; v_gene: TRBV5-1; CDR3nt: TGCGCCAGCAGCTCGCCGACGGGACTAGCGGAACCCTACGAGCAGTACTTC; CDR3aa: CASSSPTGLAEPYEQYF
d_gene: NA; j_gene: TRBJ1-3; abundance: NA; v_gene: TRBV3-1/TRBV3-2; CDR3nt: TGTGCCAGCAGCCAAGGTTTCAGGGTAGGAAACACCATATATTTT; CDR3aa: CASSQGFRVGNTIYF
d_gene: TRBD1; j_gene: TRBJ1-6; abundance: NA; v_gene: TRBV7-2; CDR3nt: TGTGCCAGCAGCGAAAGGGGGCGCTTCGGACCCCTCCACTTT; CDR3aa: CASSERGRFGPLHF
d_gene: TRBD1; j_gene: TRBJ2-2; abundance: NA; v_gene: TRBV18; CDR3nt: TGTGCCAGCTCACTGGGACAGGGAAACACCGGGGAGCTGTTTTTT; CDR3aa: CASSLGQGNTGELFF
d_gene: TRBD1; j_gene: TRBJ2-7; abundance: NA; v_gene: TRBV28; CDR3nt: TGTGCCAGCACCCCGACGGGACAGTCCTACGAGCAGTACTTC; CDR3aa: CASTPTGQSYEQYF
d_gene: TRBD2; j_gene: TRBJ2-5; abundance: NA; v_gene: TRBV19; CDR3nt: TGTGCCAGTAGTAACGGCGGGAGGCGGTTGTTGGGGGAGACCCAGTACTTC; CDR3aa: CASSNGGRRLLGETQYF
d_gene: NA; j_gene: TRBJ1-5; abundance: NA; v_gene: TRBV18; CDR3nt: TGTGCCAGCTCTCCCGGACGGGATCAGCCCCAGCATTTT; CDR3aa: CASSPGRDQPQHF
d_gene: NA; j_gene: TRBJ2-3; abundance: once; v_gene: TRBV12-5; CDR3nt: TGTGCTAGTGGTTTGTCTATAGGGGTGGGAGATACGCAGTATTTT; CDR3aa: CASGLSIGVGDTQYF
d_gene: NA; j_gene: TRBJ2-3; abundance: NA; v_gene: TRBV9; CDR3nt: TGTGCCAGCAGCGCATCTTCTAGCACAGATACGCAGTATTTT; CDR3aa: CASSASSSTDTQYF
d_gene: TRBD2; j_gene: TRBJ2-3; abundance: NA; v_gene: TRBV10-1; CDR3nt: TGCGCCAGCAGTAATCATAGCGGGAGGGCCTTAAATACGCAGTATTTT; CDR3aa: CASSNHSGRALNTQYF
d_gene: TRBD2; j_gene: TRBJ2-2; abundance: few; v_gene: TRBV7-9; CDR3nt: TGTGCCAGCACCTATCAGGGAGGGACCGGGGAGCTGTTTTTT; CDR3aa: CASTYQGGTGELFF
d_gene: TRBD2; j_gene: TRBJ2-1; abundance: once; v_gene: TRBV7-9; CDR3nt: TGTGCCAGCAGCTTAGGCCTAGCGGGAGGCCGGAATGAGCAGTTCTTC; CDR3aa: CASSLGLAGGRNEQFF
d_gene: NA; j_gene: TRBJ2-7; abundance: NA; v_gene: TRBV18; CDR3nt: TGTGCCAGCTCACCATCTCCCGACAGTTCCTACGAGCAGTACTTC; CDR3aa: CASSPSPDSSYEQYF